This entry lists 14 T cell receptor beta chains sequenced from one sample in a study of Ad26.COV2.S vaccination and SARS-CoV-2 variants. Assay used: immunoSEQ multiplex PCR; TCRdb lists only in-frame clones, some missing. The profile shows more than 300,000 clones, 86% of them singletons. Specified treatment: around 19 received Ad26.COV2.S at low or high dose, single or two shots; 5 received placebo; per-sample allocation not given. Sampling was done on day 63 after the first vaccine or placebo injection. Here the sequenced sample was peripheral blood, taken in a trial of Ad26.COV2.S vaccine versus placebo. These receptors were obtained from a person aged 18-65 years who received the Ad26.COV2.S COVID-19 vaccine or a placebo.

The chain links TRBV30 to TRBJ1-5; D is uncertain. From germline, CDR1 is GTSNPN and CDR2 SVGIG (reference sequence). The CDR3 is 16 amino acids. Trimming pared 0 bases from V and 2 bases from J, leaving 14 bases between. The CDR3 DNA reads TGTGCCTGGAGTGTTGTGGGAAATGGGGGCAATCAGCCCCAGCATTTT. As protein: CAWSVVGNGGNQPQHF.

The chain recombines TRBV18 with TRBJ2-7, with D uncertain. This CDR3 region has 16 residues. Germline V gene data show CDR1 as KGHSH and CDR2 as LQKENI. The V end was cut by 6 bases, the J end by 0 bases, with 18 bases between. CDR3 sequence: CASSPERQARSYEQYF. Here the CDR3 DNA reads TGTGCCAGCTCCCCTGAAAGGCAGGCCCGCTCCTACGAGCAGTACTTC.

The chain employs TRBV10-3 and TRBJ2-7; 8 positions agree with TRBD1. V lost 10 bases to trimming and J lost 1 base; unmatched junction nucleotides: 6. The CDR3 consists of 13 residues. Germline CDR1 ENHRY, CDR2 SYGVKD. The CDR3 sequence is CATKTGESYEQYF. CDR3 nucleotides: TGTGCCACCAAGACAGGGGAGTCCTACGAGCAGTACTTC.

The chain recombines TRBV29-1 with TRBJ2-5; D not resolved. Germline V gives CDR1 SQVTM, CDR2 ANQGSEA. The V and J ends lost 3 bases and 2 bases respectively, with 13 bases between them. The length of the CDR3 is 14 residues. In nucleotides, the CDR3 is TGCAGCGTTGAGGTGGACCCGCGACAAGAGACCCAGTACTTC. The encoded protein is CSVEVDPRQETQYF.

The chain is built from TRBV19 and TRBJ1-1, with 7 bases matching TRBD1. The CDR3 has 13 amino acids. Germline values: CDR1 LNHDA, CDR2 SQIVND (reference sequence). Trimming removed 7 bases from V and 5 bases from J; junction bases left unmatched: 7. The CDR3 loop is CASTTGERTEAFF. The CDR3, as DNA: TGTGCCAGTACCACAGGGGAGAGGACTGAAGCTTTCTTT.

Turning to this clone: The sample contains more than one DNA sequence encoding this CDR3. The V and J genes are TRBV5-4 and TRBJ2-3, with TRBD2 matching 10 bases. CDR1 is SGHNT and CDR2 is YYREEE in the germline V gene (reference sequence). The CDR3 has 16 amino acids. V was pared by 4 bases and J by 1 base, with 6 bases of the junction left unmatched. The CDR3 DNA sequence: TGTGCCAGCAGCCCGGCCCTAGCGGGGGGCACAGATACGCAGTATTTT. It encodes CASSPALAGGTDTQYF.

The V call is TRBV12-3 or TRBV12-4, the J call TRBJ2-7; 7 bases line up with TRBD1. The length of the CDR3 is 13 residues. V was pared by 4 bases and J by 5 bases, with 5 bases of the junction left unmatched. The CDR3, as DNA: TGTGCCAGCAGTTCAACAGGGGTAAACGAGCAGTACTTC. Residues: CASSSTGVNEQYF.

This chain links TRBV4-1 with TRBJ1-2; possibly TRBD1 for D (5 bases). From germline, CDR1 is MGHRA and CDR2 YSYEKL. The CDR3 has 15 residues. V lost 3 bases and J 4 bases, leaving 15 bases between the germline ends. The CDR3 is CASSQVLQGGYGYTF. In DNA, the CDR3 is TGCGCCAGCAGCCAGGTGCTGCAGGGAGGCTATGGCTACACCTTC.

CDR3 sequence: CASSYAGTENEKLFF. CDR3 DNA: TGCGCCAGCAGCTACGCCGGGACAGAAAATGAAAAACTGTTTTTT. The chain recombines TRBV5-1 with TRBJ1-4, with 7 positions matching TRBD1. Germline CDR1 is SGHRS and CDR2 is YFSETQ. The CDR3 runs to 15 residues. J lost 5 bases, V lost 3 bases, and 7 bases had no gene match.

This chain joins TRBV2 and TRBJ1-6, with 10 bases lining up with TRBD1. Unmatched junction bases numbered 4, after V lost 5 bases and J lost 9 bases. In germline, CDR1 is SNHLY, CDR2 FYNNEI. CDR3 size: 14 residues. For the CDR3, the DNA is TGTGCCAGCAGTACCGGGACAGGGGCTTCACCCCTCCACTTT. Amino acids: CASSTGTGASPLHF.

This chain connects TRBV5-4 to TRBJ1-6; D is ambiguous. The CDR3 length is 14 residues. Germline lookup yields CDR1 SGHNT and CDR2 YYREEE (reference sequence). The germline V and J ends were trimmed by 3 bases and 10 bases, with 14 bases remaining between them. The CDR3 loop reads CASSYRQGGSPLHF. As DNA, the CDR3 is TGTGCCAGCAGCTACCGGCAAGGCGGATCACCCCTCCACTTT.

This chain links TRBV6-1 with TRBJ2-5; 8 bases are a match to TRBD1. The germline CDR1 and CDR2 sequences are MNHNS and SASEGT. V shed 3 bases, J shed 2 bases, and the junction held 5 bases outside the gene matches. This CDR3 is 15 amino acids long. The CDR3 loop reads CASSDRGHQQETQYF. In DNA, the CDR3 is TGTGCCAGCAGTGACAGGGGGCACCAACAAGAGACCCAGTACTTC.

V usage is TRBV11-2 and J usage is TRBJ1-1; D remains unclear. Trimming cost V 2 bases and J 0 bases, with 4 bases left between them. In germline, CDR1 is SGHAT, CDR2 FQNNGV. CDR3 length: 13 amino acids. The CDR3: CASSLQLNTEAFF. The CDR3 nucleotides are TGTGCCAGCAGCTTACAATTGAACACTGAAGCTTTCTTT. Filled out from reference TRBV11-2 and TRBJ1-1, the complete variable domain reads EAGVAQSPRYKIIEKRQSVAFWCNPISGHATLYWYQQILGQGPKLLIQFQNNGVVDDSQLPKDRFSAERLKGVDSTLKIQPAKLEDSAVYLCASSLQLNTEAFFGQGTRLTVV.

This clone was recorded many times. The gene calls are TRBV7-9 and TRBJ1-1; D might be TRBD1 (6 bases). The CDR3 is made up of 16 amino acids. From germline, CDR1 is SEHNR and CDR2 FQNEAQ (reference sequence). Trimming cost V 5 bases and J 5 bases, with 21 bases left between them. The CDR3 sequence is CASSPQGFGSYTEAFF. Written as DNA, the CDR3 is TGTGCCAGCAGCCCACAGGGTTTTGGTTCTTATACTGAAGCTTTCTTT.